Shown below are 14 T cell receptor beta chains from a single sample sequenced in a study of T cell repertoires in cytomegalovirus infection. MiXCR, applied by TCRdb to the reads, yields one record per CDR3 protein. The data hold a few hundred thousand distinct CDR3 sequences, with around 18% observed a single time. The sample taken for sequencing was PBMCs. The receptors here all came from a human donor in good health (CMV status not recorded). Some clones in this sample may be carry-over from other donors' samples.

V and J are TRBV6-2 or TRBV6-3 and TRBJ2-3; D gene uncertain. Trimming took off 0 bases at V and 6 bases at J, with 16 bases between the two ends. The germline V gene has CDR1 MNHEY and CDR2 SVGEGT. This CDR3 spans 16 amino acids. CDR3 DNA: TGTGCCAGCAGTTACTCGGCCTCCTTATTGGTTGATACGCAGTATTTT. Translated, it gives CASSYSASLLVDTQYF.

This clonotype was detected ten times or more. The rearrangement uses TRBV12-3 or TRBV12-4 and TRBJ1-1, with D possibly being TRBD1 (6 bases). This CDR3 spans 15 amino acids. The ends were cut back, 0 bases at V and 4 bases at J, with 12 bases in the middle. CDR3 sequence reads: CASSLARRGGTEAFF. CDR3 coding DNA: TGTGCCAGCAGTTTAGCCCGGCGAGGGGGCACTGAAGCTTTCTTT.

The rearrangement uses TRBV11-2 and TRBJ2-1, with 13 bases fitting TRBD2. CDR3 length: 16 residues. CDR1 is SGHAT, CDR2 FQNNGV, per germline. The V segment lost 5 bases and the J segment 6 bases; nucleotides outside the gene matches: 7. CDR3 sequence: CASSRYGTSGVNEQFF. The CDR3 DNA is TGTGCCAGCAGCCGGTACGGGACTAGCGGGGTCAATGAGCAGTTCTTC.

This clonotype was seen repeatedly, ten times or more. The V call is TRBV7-2, the J call TRBJ2-1; 12 bases fit TRBD1. This CDR3 has 15 amino acids. Germline loops: CDR1 SGHTA, CDR2 FQGNSA. V lost 5 bases and J lost 8; bases outside the gene matches: 7. The CDR3 is CASSTGTGGPYEQFF. The CDR3 DNA is TGTGCCAGCAGCACCGGGACAGGGGGCCCGTATGAGCAGTTCTTC.

In its sample, this clonotype was seen many times. The V and J genes are TRBV7-9 and TRBJ2-5, with D perhaps TRBD2 (5 bases). The CDR3 loop spans 12 amino acids. The V gene's germline CDR1 is SEHNR and CDR2 FQNEAQ (reference sequence). Trimming took off 7 bases at V and 5 bases at J, with 11 bases between the two ends. The CDR3 region is CASKGGEETQYF. CDR3 bases: TGTGCCAGCAAGGGTGGGGAGGAGACCCAGTACTTC.

CDR3 sequence (DNA): TGTGCCACGCAACGAGGGGGTGGAGAGACCCAGTACTTC. Translation gives CATQRGGGETQYF. The V gene is TRBV24-1, the J gene TRBJ2-5; a possible D gene is TRBD1 (6 bases). Trimming pared 10 bases from V and 4 bases from J, leaving 15 bases between. The CDR3 loop spans 13 amino acids. CDR1 KGHDR and CDR2 SFDVKD come from the germline V gene.

This clonotype was picked up a small number of times. The rearrangement joins TRBV5-6 to TRBJ1-6; the D gene is possibly TRBD1 (5 bases). Between the trimmed V and J ends, which lost 6 bases and 10 bases, there was a span of 20 bases. Germline V gene sequence: CDR1 SGHDT, CDR2 YYEEEE. The CDR3 spans 15 residues. CDR3: CASTQTAGHQSPLHF. CDR3 DNA: TGTGCCAGCACCCAGACCGCTGGACATCAATCACCCCTCCACTTT. Combining the CDR3 with reference TRBV5-6 and TRBJ1-6 gives the whole variable domain DAGVTQSPTHLIKTRGQQVTLRCSPKSGHDTVSWYQQALGQGPQFIFQYYEEEERQRGNFPDRFSGHQFPNYSSELNVNALLLGDSALYLCASTQTAGHQSPLHFGNGTRLTVT.

Ten or more counts support this clonotype. The rearrangement links TRBV7-2 to TRBJ2-1; weak D call: TRBD2 (6 bases). Trimming removed 1 base at V and 10 bases at J, with 11 bases between. The CDR3 runs to 13 residues. Germline CDR1 reads SGHTA; CDR2 reads FQGNSA. CDR3 coding DNA: TGTGCCAGCAGCTTAGGGCTAGCGACCGAGCAGTTCTTC. Residues: CASSLGLATEQFF.

This clonotype was seen a few times. CDR3 region: CASSPTGQRLNYGYTF. The DNA of the CDR3 is TGTGCCAGCTCACCGACAGGGCAGCGACTTAACTATGGCTACACCTTC. The chain employs TRBV18 and TRBJ1-2; TRBD1 aligns across 7 bases. This CDR3 is 16 amino acids long. Per germline, CDR1 KGHSH and CDR2 LQKENI. V was pared by 3 bases and J by 1 base, with 8 bases of the junction left unmatched.

The table lists this clonotype with a count of one. Here the CDR3 reads CASSLVEGTGELFF. CDR3 DNA sequence: TGCGCCAGCAGCTTGGTCGAGGGGACCGGGGAGCTGTTTTTT. The genes are TRBV5-1 and TRBJ2-2, with D possibly being TRBD1 or TRBD2 (5 bases each). CDR1 SGHRS and CDR2 YFSETQ come from the germline V gene. V was trimmed by 0 bases and J by 5 bases, leaving 8 bases between them. This CDR3 comprises 14 residues.

V is TRBV7-2 and J is TRBJ2-3, with 8 bases that match TRBD1. The CDR3 runs to 15 residues. V was pared by 3 bases and J by 4 bases, with 6 bases of the junction left unmatched. Germline CDR1 is SGHTA and CDR2 is FQGNSA. CDR3 protein: CASSFRTGKADTQYF. CDR3 in DNA: TGTGCCAGCAGCTTCAGGACAGGGAAAGCAGATACGCAGTATTTT.

Ten or more counts support this clonotype. The rearrangement uses TRBV12-3 or TRBV12-4 and TRBJ1-3; no clear D gene. V was shortened by 6 bases and J by 2 bases, with 14 bases between the two germline ends. This CDR3 region has 15 residues. The CDR3 DNA reads as TGTGCCAGCAGGAAGGAAGGGCTGACTGGAAACACCATATATTTT. Amino acids: CASRKEGLTGNTIYF.

This CDR3 reads CSAQKRRLYEQYF. The CDR3 DNA sequence: TGCAGTGCTCAAAAAAGGCGACTATACGAGCAGTACTTC. This rearrangement joins TRBV20-1 to TRBJ2-7; TRBD2 might be the D (5 bases). Per germline, CDR1 DFQATT and CDR2 SNEGSKA (reference sequence). V was trimmed by 5 bases and J by 4 bases, leaving 15 bases between them. The CDR3 spans 13 residues.

In this sample, this clonotype turned up many times. The genes are TRBV10-3 and TRBJ2-7; D gene unclear. The CDR3 runs to 13 residues. CDR1 is ENHRY and CDR2 is SYGVKD in the germline V gene. V gave up 3 bases and J gave up 6 bases, with 12 bases separating them. The CDR3 coding sequence is TGTGCCATCAGTGAACAGAATTTTGGCGAGCAGTACTTC. This encodes CAISEQNFGEQYF.